This T cell receptor beta chain derives from a study of cytomegalovirus exposure and HLA in healthy donors. In the study overall: The roughly 110 validation repertoires were reported in a later analysis to have been generated on the same platform as the 500 to 700 first-cohort repertoires. Overall study findings and caveats: Among TCR beta chains, those listed as cytomegalovirus-associated numbered over 150. For most TCR sequences rarity was the rule, although some public TCRs occurred in many donors.

Sequencing used immunoSEQ multiplex PCR; TCRdb keeps in-frame clones, though not all of them. Counted here are some 140,000 clones, approximately 85% occurring once; the ten biggest clones make up more than 1.4%. With 6 bases clipped from V and 7 bases from J, the junction kept 14 bases outside the gene matches. Germline assignment: CDR1 MDHEN and CDR2 SYDVKM. The CDR3 is made up of 15 amino acids. Points on this clone: Antigen specificity is unknown.

V is TRBV28 and J is TRBJ1-1; 7 bases map to TRBD1. The sequence was collected from a woman aged 25-40 years in good health and CMV-seronegative. Sequencing was done on a sample of PBMCs. CDR3 sequence reads: CASRAQGGRGFEAFF. In nucleotides, the CDR3 is TGTGCCAGCAGAGCCCAGGGGGGAAGGGGGTTTGAAGCTTTCTTT.